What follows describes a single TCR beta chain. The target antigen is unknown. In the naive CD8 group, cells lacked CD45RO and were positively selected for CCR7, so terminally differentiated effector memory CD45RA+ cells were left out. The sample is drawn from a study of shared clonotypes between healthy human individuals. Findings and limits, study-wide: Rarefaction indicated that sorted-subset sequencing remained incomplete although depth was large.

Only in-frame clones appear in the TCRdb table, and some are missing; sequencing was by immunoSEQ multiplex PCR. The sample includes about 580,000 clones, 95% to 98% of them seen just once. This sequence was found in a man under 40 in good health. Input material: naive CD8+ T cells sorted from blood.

For the CDR3, the DNA is TGTGCCATCAGTGAAACAACCGGGGAGCTGTTTTTT. Translating gives CAISETTGELFF. The chain recombines TRBV10-3 with TRBJ2-2; unclear D gene. Looked up from germline, CDR1 is ENHRY and CDR2 is SYGVKD. Deletions cut 3 bases from V and 5 bases from J, with 4 bases between. CDR3 length: 12 residues.